The following is a TCR beta chain sequence with its context. These data belong to a study of blood T cell repertoires in COVID-19. This CDR3 is built from 15 residues. Trimming cost V 4 bases and J 5 bases, with 14 bases left between them. Germline CDR1 is MNHNY and CDR2 is SVGAGI (reference sequence). The repertoire was sequenced with immunoSEQ multiplex PCR; TCRdb's copy has only in-frame clones and lacks some. Found here are hundreds of thousands of clones, roughly 86% of them singletons; the top ten hold about 7%. The V call is TRBV6-6, the J call TRBJ1-4; tentative D call: TRBD1 (6 bases). Material for sequencing was peripheral blood. The sequence came from a woman in her 70s with COVID-19, enrolled during active disease. The CDR3 coding sequence is TGTGCCAGCAGTTCCGGACAGCAGCGCAATGAAAAACTGTTTTTT. It codes for CASSSGQQRNEKLFF.